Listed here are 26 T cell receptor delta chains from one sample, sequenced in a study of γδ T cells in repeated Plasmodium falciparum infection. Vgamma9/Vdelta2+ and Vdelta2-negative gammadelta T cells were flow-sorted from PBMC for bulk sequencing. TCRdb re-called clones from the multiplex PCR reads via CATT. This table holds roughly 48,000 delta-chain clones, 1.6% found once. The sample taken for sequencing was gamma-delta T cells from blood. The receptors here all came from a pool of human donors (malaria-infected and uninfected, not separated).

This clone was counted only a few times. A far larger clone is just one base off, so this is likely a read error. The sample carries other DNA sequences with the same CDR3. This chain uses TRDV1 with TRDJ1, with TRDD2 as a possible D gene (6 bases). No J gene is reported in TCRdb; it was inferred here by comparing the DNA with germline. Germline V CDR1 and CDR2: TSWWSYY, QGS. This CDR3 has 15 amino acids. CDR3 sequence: CALGDTAFPTYKLIF. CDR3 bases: TGTGCCCTTGGGGACACGGCCTTCCCGACTTATAAACTCATCTTT.

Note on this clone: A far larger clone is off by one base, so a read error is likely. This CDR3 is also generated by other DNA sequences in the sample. The CDR3 is CALGKLRGSRDKLIF. CDR3 DNA sequence: TGTGCTCTTGGGAAACTGAGGGGTTCGCGGGATAAACTCATCTTC. The V gene is TRDV1; the J gene was not called; the table's D call, TRDD3, was not checked against the DNA. Germline V lookup: CDR1 TSWWSYY, CDR2 QGS. The CDR3 length is 15 residues.

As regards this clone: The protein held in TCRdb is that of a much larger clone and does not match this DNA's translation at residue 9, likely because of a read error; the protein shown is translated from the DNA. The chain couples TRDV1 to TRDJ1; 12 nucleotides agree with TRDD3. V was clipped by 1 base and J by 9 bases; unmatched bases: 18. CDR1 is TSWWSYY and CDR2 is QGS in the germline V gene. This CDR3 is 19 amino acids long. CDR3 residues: CALGERILSYWGIQGELIF. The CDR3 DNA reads TGTGCTCTTGGGGAACGTATCCTTTCGTACTGGGGGATACAGGGAGAACTCATCTTT.

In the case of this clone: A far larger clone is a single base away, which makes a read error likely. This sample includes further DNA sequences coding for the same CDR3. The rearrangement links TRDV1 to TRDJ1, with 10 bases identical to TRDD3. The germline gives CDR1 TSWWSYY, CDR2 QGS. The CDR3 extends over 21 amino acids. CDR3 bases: TGTGCCCTTGGGGCGCGTTCCCCTGTTTGGGGCAGGGAACTGGGGGATCTTAAACTCATCTTT. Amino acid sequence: CALGARSPVWGRELGDLKLIF.

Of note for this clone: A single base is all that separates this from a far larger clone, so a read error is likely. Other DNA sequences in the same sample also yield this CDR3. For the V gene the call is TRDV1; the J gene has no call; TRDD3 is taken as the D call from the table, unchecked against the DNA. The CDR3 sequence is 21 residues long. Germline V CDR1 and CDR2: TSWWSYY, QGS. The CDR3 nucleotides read TGTGCTCTTGGGAAGCTTGGATATTTAGAGAGGGGGGATATTGTGCCCGATAAGCTCATCTTT. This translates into CALGKLGYLERGDIVPDKLIF.

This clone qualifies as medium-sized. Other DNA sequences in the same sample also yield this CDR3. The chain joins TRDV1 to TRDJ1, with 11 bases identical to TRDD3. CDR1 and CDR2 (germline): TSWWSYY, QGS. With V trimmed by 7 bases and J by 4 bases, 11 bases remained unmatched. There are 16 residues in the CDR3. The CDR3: CALERLLGDTGDKLIF. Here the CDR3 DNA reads TGTGCTCTTGAGAGGCTGCTGGGGGATACTGGCGATAAACTCATCTTT.

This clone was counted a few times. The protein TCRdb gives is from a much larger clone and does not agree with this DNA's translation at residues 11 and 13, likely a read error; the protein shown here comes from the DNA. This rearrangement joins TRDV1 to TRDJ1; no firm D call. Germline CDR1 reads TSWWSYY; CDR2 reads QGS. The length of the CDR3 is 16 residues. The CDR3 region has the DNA TGTGCTCTTGGGGGTACTTCTCCACCAACCGACGATAGACTCATCTTT. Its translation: CALGGTSPPTDDRLIF.

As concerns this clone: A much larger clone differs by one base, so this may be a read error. CDR3 sequence reads: CAYDTVGGGPGGYEEYTDKLIF. The CDR3 DNA reads TGTGCCTATGACACCGTGGGTGGCGGCCCTGGGGGATACGAAGAGTACACCGATAAACTCATCTTT. The V call is TRDV2, the J call TRDJ1; TRDD3 matches at 12 bases. Germline values: CDR1 GEAIGNYY, CDR2 EKD. This CDR3 is built from 22 residues.

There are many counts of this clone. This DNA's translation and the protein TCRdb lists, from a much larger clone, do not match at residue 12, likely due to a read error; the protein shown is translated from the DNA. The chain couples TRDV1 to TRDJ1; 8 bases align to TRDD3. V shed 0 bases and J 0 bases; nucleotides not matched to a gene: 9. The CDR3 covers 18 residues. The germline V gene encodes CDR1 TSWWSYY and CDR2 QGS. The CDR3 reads CALGELKWGMSNTDKLIF. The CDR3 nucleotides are TGTGCTCTTGGGGAACTAAAATGGGGGATGTCCAACACCGATAAACTCATCTTT.

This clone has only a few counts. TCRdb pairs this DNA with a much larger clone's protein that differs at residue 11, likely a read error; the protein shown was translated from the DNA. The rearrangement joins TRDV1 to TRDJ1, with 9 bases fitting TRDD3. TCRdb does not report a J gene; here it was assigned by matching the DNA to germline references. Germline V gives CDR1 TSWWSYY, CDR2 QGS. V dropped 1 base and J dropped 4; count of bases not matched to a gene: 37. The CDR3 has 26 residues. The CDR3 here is CALGERSFPKAQVLLGECRANDKLIF. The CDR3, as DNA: TGTGCTCTTGGGGAACGATCCTTCCCAAAGGCCCAAGTGTTACTGGGGGAATGTCGAGCGAACGATAAACTCATCTTT.

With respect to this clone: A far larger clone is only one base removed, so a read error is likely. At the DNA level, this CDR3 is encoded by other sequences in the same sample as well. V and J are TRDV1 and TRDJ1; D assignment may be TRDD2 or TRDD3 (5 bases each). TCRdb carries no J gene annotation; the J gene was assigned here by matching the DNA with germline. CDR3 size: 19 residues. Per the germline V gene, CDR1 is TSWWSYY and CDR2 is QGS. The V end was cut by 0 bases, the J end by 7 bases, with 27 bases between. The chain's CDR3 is CALGELGIPTELGRSKLIF. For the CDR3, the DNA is TGTGCTCTTGGGGAACTCGGGATCCCTACCGAATTAGGGAGGAGTAAACTCATCTTT.

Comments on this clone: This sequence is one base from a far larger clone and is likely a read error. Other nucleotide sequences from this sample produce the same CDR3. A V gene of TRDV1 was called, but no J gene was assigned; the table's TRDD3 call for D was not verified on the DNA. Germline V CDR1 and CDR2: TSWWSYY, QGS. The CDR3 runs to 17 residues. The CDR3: CALGEQLLRSGGSRLIF. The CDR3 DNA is TGTGCTCTTGGGGAACAACTCCTGCGGTCTGGGGGATCGCGTCTCATCTTT.

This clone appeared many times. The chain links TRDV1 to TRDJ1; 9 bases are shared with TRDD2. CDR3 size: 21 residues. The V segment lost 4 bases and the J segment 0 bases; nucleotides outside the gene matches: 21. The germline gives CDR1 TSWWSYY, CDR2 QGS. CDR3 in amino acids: CALGGGPSYTTGDAYTDKLIF. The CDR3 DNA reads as TGTGCTCTTGGGGGGGGTCCTTCCTACACTACTGGGGATGCGTACACCGATAAACTCATCTTT.

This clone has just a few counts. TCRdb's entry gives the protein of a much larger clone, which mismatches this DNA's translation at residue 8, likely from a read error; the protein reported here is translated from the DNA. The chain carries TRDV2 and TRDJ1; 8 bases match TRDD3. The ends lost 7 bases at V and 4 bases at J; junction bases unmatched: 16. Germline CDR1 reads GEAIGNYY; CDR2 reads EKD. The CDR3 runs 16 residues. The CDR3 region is CAWGFSYLGILDKLIF. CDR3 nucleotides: TGTGCCTGGGGATTCTCGTACTTGGGGATACTCGATAAACTCATCTTT.

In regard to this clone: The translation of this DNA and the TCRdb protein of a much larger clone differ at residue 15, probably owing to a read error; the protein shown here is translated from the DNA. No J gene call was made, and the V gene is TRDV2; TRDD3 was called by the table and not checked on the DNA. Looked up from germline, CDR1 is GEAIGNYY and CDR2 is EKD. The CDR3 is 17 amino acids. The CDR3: CACDPTGGRPSTDKPIF. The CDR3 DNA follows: TGTGCCTGTGACCCCACCGGGGGGAGGCCCTCCACCGATAAACCCATCTTT.

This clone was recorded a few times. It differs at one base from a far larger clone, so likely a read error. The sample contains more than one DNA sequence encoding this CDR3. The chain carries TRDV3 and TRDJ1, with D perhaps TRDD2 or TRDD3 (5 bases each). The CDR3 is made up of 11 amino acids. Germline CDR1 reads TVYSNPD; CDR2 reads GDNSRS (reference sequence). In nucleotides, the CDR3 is TGTGCGGGCGCCCTACGGGGAAAACTCATCTTT. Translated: CAGALRGKLIF.

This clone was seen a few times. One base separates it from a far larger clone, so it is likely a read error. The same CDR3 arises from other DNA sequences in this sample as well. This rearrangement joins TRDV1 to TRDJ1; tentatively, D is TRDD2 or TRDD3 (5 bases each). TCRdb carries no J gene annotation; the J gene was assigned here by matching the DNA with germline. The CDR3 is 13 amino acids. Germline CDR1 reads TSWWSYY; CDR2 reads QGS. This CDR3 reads CALGEPSPSKLIF. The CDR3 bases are TGTGCTCTCGGGGAACCGTCTCCTTCTAAACTCATCTTT.

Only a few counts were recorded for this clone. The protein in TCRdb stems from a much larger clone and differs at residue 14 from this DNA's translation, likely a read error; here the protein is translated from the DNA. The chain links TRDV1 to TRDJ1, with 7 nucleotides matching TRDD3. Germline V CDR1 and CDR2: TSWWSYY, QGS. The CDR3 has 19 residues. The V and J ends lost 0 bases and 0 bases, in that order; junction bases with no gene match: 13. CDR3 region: CALGELYHPTGGYTDKLIF. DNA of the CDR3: TGTGCTCTTGGGGAACTTTATCATCCGACCGGGGGATACACCGATAAACTCATCTTT.

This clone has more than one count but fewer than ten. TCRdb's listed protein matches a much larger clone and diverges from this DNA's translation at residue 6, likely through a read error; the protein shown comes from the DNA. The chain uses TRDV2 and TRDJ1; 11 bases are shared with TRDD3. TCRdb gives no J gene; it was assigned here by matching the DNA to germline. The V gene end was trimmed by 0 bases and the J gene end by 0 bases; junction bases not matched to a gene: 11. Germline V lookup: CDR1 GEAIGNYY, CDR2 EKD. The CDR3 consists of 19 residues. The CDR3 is CACDTANGGYATYTDKLIF. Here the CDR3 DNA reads TGTGCCTGTGACACCGCGAATGGGGGATACGCGACGTACACCGATAAACTCATCTTT.

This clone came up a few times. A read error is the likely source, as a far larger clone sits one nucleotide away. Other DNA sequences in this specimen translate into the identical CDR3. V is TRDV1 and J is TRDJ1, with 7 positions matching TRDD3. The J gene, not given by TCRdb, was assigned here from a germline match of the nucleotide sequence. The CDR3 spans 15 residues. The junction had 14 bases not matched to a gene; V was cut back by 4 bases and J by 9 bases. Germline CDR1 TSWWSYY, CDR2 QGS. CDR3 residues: CALGGPGGYWAELIF. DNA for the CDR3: TGTGCTCTTGGGGGGCCTGGGGGGTACTGGGCGGAACTCATCTTT.

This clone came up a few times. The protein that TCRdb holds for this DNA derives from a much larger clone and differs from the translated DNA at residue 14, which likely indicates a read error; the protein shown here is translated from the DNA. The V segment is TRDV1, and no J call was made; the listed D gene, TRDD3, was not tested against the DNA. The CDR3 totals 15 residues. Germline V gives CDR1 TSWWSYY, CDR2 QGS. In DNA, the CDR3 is TGTGCTCTTGGGGATAGACCCTTCTACACCGATAAACTCACCTTT. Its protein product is CALGDRPFYTDKLTF.

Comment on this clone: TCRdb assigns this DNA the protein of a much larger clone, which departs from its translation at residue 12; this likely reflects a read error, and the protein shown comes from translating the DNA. The CDR3 sequence: CACENIGGLGSSATDKLIF. DNA of the CDR3: TGTGCCTGTGAAAATATCGGAGGACTGGGGTCCTCCGCCACCGATAAACTCATCTTT. The chain couples TRDV2 to TRDJ1; 7 bases line up with TRDD3. TCRdb does not report a J gene; here it was assigned by matching the DNA to germline references. Germline CDR1 reads GEAIGNYY; CDR2 reads EKD. CDR3 length equals 19 residues. J gave up 1 base and V 4 bases, and 20 bases lay outside the gene matches.

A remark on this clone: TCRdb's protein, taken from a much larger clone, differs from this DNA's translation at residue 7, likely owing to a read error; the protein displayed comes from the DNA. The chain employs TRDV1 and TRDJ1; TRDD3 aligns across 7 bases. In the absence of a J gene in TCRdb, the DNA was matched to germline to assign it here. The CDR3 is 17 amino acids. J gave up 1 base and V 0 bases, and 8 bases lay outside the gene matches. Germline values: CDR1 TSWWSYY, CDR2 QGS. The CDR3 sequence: CALGELSGGQSTDKLIF. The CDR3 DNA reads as TGTGCTCTTGGGGAACTGAGTGGGGGACAAAGCACCGATAAACTCATCTTT.

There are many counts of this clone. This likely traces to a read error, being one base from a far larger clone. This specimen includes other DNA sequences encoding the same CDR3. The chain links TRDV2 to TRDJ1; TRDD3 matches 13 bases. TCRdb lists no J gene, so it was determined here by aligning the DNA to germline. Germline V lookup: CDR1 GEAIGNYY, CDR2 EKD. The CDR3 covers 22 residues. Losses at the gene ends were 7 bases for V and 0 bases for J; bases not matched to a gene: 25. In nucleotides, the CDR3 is TGTGCCTGCGACCCCCCCCTAAAAATCTCAACTGGGGGATACGGGGACACCGATAAACTCATCTTT. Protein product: CACDPPLKISTGGYGDTDKLIF.

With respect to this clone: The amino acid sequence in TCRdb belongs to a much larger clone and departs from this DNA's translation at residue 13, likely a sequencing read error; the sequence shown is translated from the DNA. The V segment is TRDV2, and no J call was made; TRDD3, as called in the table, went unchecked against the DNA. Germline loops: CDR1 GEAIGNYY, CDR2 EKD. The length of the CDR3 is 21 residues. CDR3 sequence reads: CACDTDNWGIRVSPITPPRIF. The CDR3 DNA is TGTGCCTGTGACACCGACAACTGGGGGATACGCGTCTCACCAATCACACCCCCTCGGATCTTT.

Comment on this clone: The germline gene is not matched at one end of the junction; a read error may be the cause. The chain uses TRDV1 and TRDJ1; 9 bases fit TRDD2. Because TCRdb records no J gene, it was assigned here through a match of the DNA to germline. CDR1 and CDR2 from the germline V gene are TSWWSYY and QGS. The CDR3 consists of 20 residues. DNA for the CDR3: TGTGCTCTTCGGGAACCTTCCTACAGACACCTTGGGGACTACACCGATAAACTCATCTTT. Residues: CALREPSYRHLGDYTDKLIF.